This TCR beta chain was profiled in a study of beta chain features in type 1 diabetes. cDNA synthesis used the whole RNA isolate, giving expressed TCRB sequences. The average read count of naive, central memory and regulatory T cell samples was about 3.57 million. Sequencing used immunoSEQ multiplex PCR; TCRdb keeps in-frame clones, though not all of them. The data contain 900,000 or so clones, roughly 15% of them singletons. Findings of the study overall: PCR might pick shorter templates more often, in the same way for patients and controls. For patients, the naive, central memory and Treg TCRB repertoires appeared more alike than for healthy donors. All four CD4+ subsets of Type 1 diabetes patients contained TCRB CDR3s that were moderately but significantly shorter.

This clone turned up a few times. Its antigen is currently unknown. This CDR3 contains 15 residues. V was cut by 6 bases and J by 1 base, with 14 bases left in between. Germline V gene sequence: CDR1 SNHLY, CDR2 FYNNEI. This chain uses TRBV2 with TRBJ2-3, with D tentatively TRBD2 (5 bases). Material: naive CD4+ T cells from blood. This sequence originates from a woman between 18 and 29 years old in good health. The CDR3 nucleotides are TGTGCCAGCAGCCTTGGAGGTTTGGGCACAGATACGCAGTATTTT. The encoded protein is CASSLGGLGTDTQYF.